This T cell receptor beta chain was captured by sequencing in a study of shared clonotypes between healthy human individuals. CD45RO-negative, CCR7-positively selected cells formed the naive CD8 fraction, excluding terminally differentiated effector memory CD45RA+ cells. The CDR3 consists of 15 residues. J was trimmed by 8 bases and V by 7 bases; bases with no gene match: 11. CDR1 is LNHDA and CDR2 is SQIVND in the germline V gene (reference sequence). Only a few counts were recorded for this clone. Some clones are missing from TCRdb's copy, which holds only in-frame ones; the method was immunoSEQ multiplex PCR. The sample comprises roughly 850,000 clones, 95% to 97% of which are singletons, and less than 0.3% rests with the top ten.

The sequencing sample was made of naive CD8+ T cells sorted from blood. The chain employs TRBV19 and TRBJ2-1; TRBD2 matches 10 bases. This clonotype was sampled from a young man in good health. The DNA for the CDR3 is TGTGCCAGTACTCTGGCGGCTAGCGGGAGCCATGAGCAGTTCTTC. Protein product: CASTLAASGSHEQFF.